The TCR beta chain under discussion was sequenced for a study of shared clonotypes between healthy human individuals. Libraries were prepared by immunoSEQ multiplex PCR; TCRdb keeps only in-frame clonotypes and omits some of them. Of more than 1.2 million clones in the sample, 98% are singletons; the top ten hold 0.36%. CDR3 length equals 18 residues. Germline values: CDR1 ENHRY, CDR2 SYGVKD. The V segment lost 6 bases and the J segment 0 bases; nucleotides outside the gene matches: 16. Sequencing was carried out using naive CD4+ T cells sorted from blood. Indicated subset: CD45RA+ positively selected. The J gene is TRBJ2-7, the V gene TRBV10-3, with TRBD2 identical over 8 bases. The origin of this receptor is a man under 40 in good health. CDR3 DNA: TGTGCCATCAGCGACGGAACTGGACTAGCTCCTAGCTCCTACGAGCAGTACTTC. The encoded protein is CAISDGTGLAPSSYEQYF.